This T cell receptor (beta chain) was captured by sequencing in a study of glioma-infiltrating T cells. Study-level results: Tissue-blood divergence was below expectation in non-neoplastic patients, above in gliomas.

Using RNA template, CDR3s of TCR alpha and beta were amplified with iRepertoire arm-PCR. From the multiplex PCR reads, TCRdb called clonotypes with MiXCR, one entry per CDR3 protein. The table includes fewer than 200,000 distinct CDR3 sequences, about 47% detected once. This clonotype was detected many times. Its matching antigen is unknown. The CDR3 consists of 16 residues. The germline CDR1 and CDR2 sequences are MNHNS and SASEGT. The V end lost 6 bases, the J end lost 7 bases, and 22 bases lay between the germline ends. The chain has TRBV6-1 and TRBJ1-5; possible D gene TRBD1, 5 bases. The receptor comes from a human donor with low-grade glioma or glioblastoma, undergoing nonglioma brain surgery, or in good health (not recorded which). Specimen: glioma tissue, nonneoplastic brain tissue, or PBMCs (not recorded which). The DNA of the CDR3 is TGTGCCAGCAGACCCTTCACCGGGACGAAATTCCAGCCCCAGCATTTT. Its translation: CASRPFTGTKFQPQHF.